The 5 T cell receptor beta chains given below trace back to one sample, sequenced in a study of vaccination and CD4 T cells after COVID-19. As to treatment: approximately 10-day PBMC culture with coronavirus spike peptide pools or control peptides (ViraFEST assay). Sequence data for DNA of cultured CD4+ T cells were generated by the Oncomine TCR Beta short-read assay. TCRdb re-derived calls from the PCR reads in MiXCR, one entry per CDR3 protein. This sample has about 15,000 distinct CDR3 sequences, with about 28% found just once. These receptors have no identified antigens. The source material was cultured CD4+ T cells from blood. The receptors derive from a human donor with COVID-19.

This clonotype came up a few times. The rearrangement links TRBV19 to TRBJ2-5, with D perhaps matching TRBD1 (5 bases). Germline CDR1 reads LNHDA; CDR2 reads SQIVND (reference sequence). This CDR3 contains 12 residues. V dropped 1 base and J dropped 5 bases, with 5 bases sitting between them. CDR3 coding DNA: TGTGCCAGTAGTATAGCAGGGGAGACCCAGTACTTC. Translation gives CASSIAGETQYF.

The chain combines TRBV6-1 with TRBJ1-1; D gene unclear. The CDR3 covers 13 residues. With 5 bases removed from V and 4 bases from J, the gap between germline ends came to 11 bases. Per the germline V gene, CDR1 is MNHNS and CDR2 is SASEGT. The CDR3 spells CASSPFESTEAFF. CDR3 nucleotide sequence: TGTGCCAGCAGTCCTTTCGAGTCCACTGAAGCTTTCTTT.

The rearrangement uses TRBV20-1 and TRBJ2-5; D gene unclear. V lost 6 bases, J lost 4 bases, and 12 bases lay in between. This CDR3 has 12 amino acids. Germline lookup yields CDR1 DFQATT and CDR2 SNEGSKA (reference sequence). CDR3 protein: CSAPPPGETQYF. DNA for the CDR3: TGCAGTGCCCCCCCACCTGGAGAGACCCAGTACTTC.

This clonotype was seen a handful of times. The chain joins TRBV7-3 to TRBJ1-1; TRBD1 might be the D (5 bases). The CDR3 consists of 13 residues. Germline V gene lookup returns CDR1 SGHTA and CDR2 FQGTGA. Trimming cost V 5 bases and J 11 bases, with 18 bases left between them. As DNA, the CDR3 is TGTGCCAGCAGCGCTGGGACGGACATTCGGGCTTTCTTT. Protein product: CASSAGTDIRAFF. Using reference TRBV7-3 and TRBJ1-1 for the parts outside the CDR3, the full variable domain is GAGVSQTPSNKVTEKGKYVELRCDPISGHTALYWYRQSLGQGPEFLIYFQGTGAADDSGLPNDRFFAVRPEGSVSTLKIQRTERGDSAVYLCASSAGTDIRAFFGQGTRLTVV.

The gene calls are TRBV7-3 and TRBJ1-3; weak D call: TRBD1 (6 bases). In germline, CDR1 is SGHTA, CDR2 FQGTGA. Trimming pared 1 base from V and 9 bases from J, leaving 19 bases between. The CDR3 sequence is 16 residues long. The CDR3 loop reads CASSLRADRIRSTIYF. The CDR3 nucleotides read TGTGCCAGCAGCTTAAGGGCGGACAGAATTCGGAGCACCATATATTTT.